The 26 T cell receptor beta chains reported below all come from one sample, sequenced in a study of Graves' ophthalmopathy and Graves' hyperthyroidism. From RNA, the CDR3 regions of TCR beta chains were amplified and sequenced. Second-round multiplex PCR followed a first-round RT-PCR using HTBI primers. TCRdb processed the multiplex PCR reads anew with MiXCR; each CDR3 protein has one entry. Of 260,000 or so distinct CDR3 sequences in the sample, around 50% were seen once. The sequenced sample was peripheral blood. The receptors here all came from an adult man with Graves' ophthalmopathy.

This clonotype appeared many times. This chain's CDR3 is CASSESGYEQYF. As DNA, the CDR3 is TGCGCCAGCAGTGAGAGCGGCTACGAGCAGTACTTC. This chain connects TRBV10-1 to TRBJ2-7, with TRBD2 as a possible D gene (5 bases). This CDR3 is built from 12 residues. V was trimmed by 2 bases and J by 3 bases, leaving 5 bases between them. The germline gives CDR1 WNHNN, CDR2 SYGVQD (reference sequence).

This clonotype has ten or more counts. V and J are TRBV29-1 and TRBJ2-7; D not certain. Trimming took 4 bases from V and 7 from J, leaving 8 bases between them. The length of the CDR3 is 10 residues. CDR1 and CDR2 from the germline V gene are SQVTM and ANQGSEA. Here the CDR3 DNA reads TGCAGCGTTGCAGCAGGAGAGCAGTACTTC. Its protein is CSVAAGEQYF.

About this clonotype itself: One end of the junction is discordant with germline, which a read error may explain. The rearrangement uses TRBV10-3 and TRBJ2-2, with unresolved D. Germline assignment: CDR1 ENHRY and CDR2 SYGVKD. This CDR3 contains 14 residues. For the CDR3, the DNA is TGTGCCAGCAGTGACGATAAGAACACCAGGGAGCTGTTTTTT. Translated, it gives CASSDDKNTRELFF.

The chain joins TRBV5-1 to TRBJ1-2; TRBD1 agrees at 8 bases. After removal of 4 bases from V and 4 bases from J, the junction contained 6 bases not matched to a gene. CDR3 length: 14 amino acids. The germline V gene has CDR1 SGHRS and CDR2 YFSETQ. CDR3: CASSQTGDSYGYTF. The CDR3 nucleotides read TGCGCCAGCAGCCAGACAGGGGATTCCTATGGCTACACCTTC.

This clonotype has more than one count but fewer than ten. This rearrangement joins TRBV19 to TRBJ2-5, with D tentatively TRBD1 (6 bases). The CDR3 is made up of 14 amino acids. CDR1 LNHDA and CDR2 SQIVND come from the germline V gene (reference sequence). V was cut by 4 bases and J by 4 bases, with 13 bases left in between. CDR3 in amino acids: CASSTGQGIETQYF. For the CDR3, the DNA is TGTGCCAGTAGTACCGGGCAGGGGATAGAGACCCAGTACTTC.

In nucleotides, the CDR3 is TGTGCATCAAAGGGGGGGGCGAAAAATGAAAAACTGTTTTTT. It encodes CASKGGAKNEKLFF. This chain joins TRBV25-1 and TRBJ1-4; tentative D call: TRBD1 (6 bases). This CDR3 spans 14 amino acids. Germline CDR1 MGHDK, CDR2 SYGVNS.

This chain connects TRBV7-9 to TRBJ2-7, with D uncertain. This CDR3 has 12 residues. Deletions cut 1 base from V and 5 bases from J, with 6 bases between. Per germline, CDR1 SEHNR and CDR2 FQNEAQ (reference sequence). The CDR3 DNA reads as TGTGCCAGCAGCTTAGGATTCCACGAGCAGTACTTC. It codes for CASSLGFHEQYF.

The genes are TRBV9 and TRBJ2-7, with 14 bases fitting TRBD2. Germline V gives CDR1 SGDLS, CDR2 YYNGEE. With V trimmed by 4 bases and J by 7 bases, 4 bases remained unmatched. The CDR3 spans 14 residues. The DNA for the CDR3 is TGTGCCAGCAGCACCCGACTAGCGGGGGGGGAGCAGTACTTC. Translating it yields CASSTRLAGGEQYF.

This clonotype appeared a single time. The CDR3 loop is CASSRRTPPAGANVLTF. The CDR3 DNA follows: TGTGCCAGCAGCCGTCGGACACCCCCTGCGGGGGCCAACGTCCTGACTTTC. This chain links TRBV7-8 with TRBJ2-6, with a possible D match to TRBD1 (5 bases). CDR3 size: 17 residues. CDR1 and CDR2 (germline): SGHVS, FQNEAQ. Trimming cost V 5 bases and J 4 bases, with 18 bases left between them.

This clonotype was observed a handful of times. This rearrangement joins TRBV28 to TRBJ2-7; D is ambiguous. Trimming shortened V by 8 bases and J by 4 bases, and 9 bases separated the two germline ends. Germline-derived CDR1 and CDR2 are MDHEN and SYDVKM. This CDR3 is built from 11 residues. The CDR3, as DNA: TGTGCCAGCGGCAACAAATACGAGCAGTACTTC. Amino acid sequence: CASGNKYEQYF.

This clonotype was observed a few times. The genes are TRBV28 and TRBJ1-6; TRBD1 matches 10 bases. Losses at the gene ends were 6 bases for V and 9 bases for J; bases not matched to a gene: 5. Germline values: CDR1 MDHEN, CDR2 SYDVKM. This CDR3 has 14 amino acids. The CDR3: CASSLGTGASPLHF. The CDR3, as DNA: TGTGCCAGCAGCCTCGGGACAGGGGCTTCACCCCTCCACTTT.

The chain carries TRBV9 and TRBJ1-1; no reliable D call. V dropped 1 base and J dropped 0 bases, with 7 bases sitting between them. Germline V gene lookup returns CDR1 SGDLS and CDR2 YYNGEE. There are 14 residues in the CDR3. The chain's CDR3 is CASSVQALNTEAFF. Written as DNA, the CDR3 is TGTGCCAGCAGCGTACAGGCCCTGAACACTGAAGCTTTCTTT.

This chain connects TRBV20-1 to TRBJ1-1; no reliable D call. The germline CDR1 and CDR2 sequences are DFQATT and SNEGSKA (reference sequence). The CDR3 extends over 13 amino acids. Trimming took 5 bases from V and 0 from J, leaving 10 bases between them. This CDR3 is CSAPGVMNTEAFF. The DNA for the CDR3 is TGCAGTGCTCCCGGGGTCATGAACACTGAAGCTTTCTTT.

This sequence joins TRBV7-9 and TRBJ2-7; D possibly corresponds to TRBD2 (7 bases). Germline V CDR1 and CDR2: SEHNR, FQNEAQ (reference sequence). V lost 1 base and J 2 bases, leaving 12 bases between the germline ends. This CDR3 spans 15 amino acids. CDR3 sequence reads: CASSLERGTTYEQYF. The CDR3 DNA is TGTGCCAGCAGCTTAGAGAGGGGGACTACCTACGAGCAGTACTTC.

The J gene is TRBJ2-7, the V gene TRBV19; the match to TRBD1 covers 9 bases. CDR1 is LNHDA and CDR2 is SQIVND in the germline V gene (reference sequence). The CDR3 runs 14 residues. Trimming removed 6 bases from V and 5 bases from J; junction bases left unmatched: 8. The DNA of the CDR3 is TGTGCCAGTAGCCTGGGACAGGGCGTTCACGAGCAGTACTTC. Its protein is CASSLGQGVHEQYF.

There are a few counts of this clonotype. This chain connects TRBV29-1 to TRBJ2-7; no reliable D call. CDR1 and CDR2 from the germline V gene are SQVTM and ANQGSEA. The CDR3 is 14 amino acids. V was pared by 0 bases and J by 2 bases, with 11 bases between. The CDR3 DNA sequence: TGCAGCGTTGAAGATCATGTCGACCCCTACGAGCAGTACTTC. Its protein product is CSVEDHVDPYEQYF.

This clonotype was recorded many times. The rearrangement joins TRBV6-5 to TRBJ1-2; 8 nucleotides line up with TRBD1. The CDR3 extends over 13 amino acids. Germline CDR1 and CDR2: MNHEY and SVGAGI. The ends lost 6 bases at V and 8 bases at J; junction bases unmatched: 8. The CDR3, as DNA: TGTGCCAGCAGGACGAACAGGGGGGGCGGCTACACCTTC. This encodes CASRTNRGGGYTF.

Only a few counts were recorded for this clonotype. V usage is TRBV5-1 and J usage is TRBJ2-2; 8 bases are a match to TRBD1. The V and J ends lost 0 bases and 5 bases, in that order; junction bases with no gene match: 3. The CDR3 length is 15 residues. Germline-derived CDR1 and CDR2 are SGHRS and YFSETQ. CDR3 DNA sequence: TGCGCCAGCAGCTTGGGACAGGGGCAGACCGGGGAGCTGTTTTTT. This gives the protein CASSLGQGQTGELFF.

This clonotype occurred many times. This chain joins TRBV7-2 and TRBJ2-5, with D tentatively TRBD2 (5 bases). Between the trimmed V and J ends, which lost 1 base and 6 bases, there was a span of 12 bases. The CDR3 is 14 residues long. Germline loops: CDR1 SGHTA, CDR2 FQGNSA. The CDR3 DNA reads as TGTGCCAGCAGCTTAGGCGGCTCGGGGAAGACCCAGTACTTC. As protein: CASSLGGSGKTQYF.

To note about this clonotype: A junction end diverges from the germline sequence, so it may reflect a read error. The rearrangement links TRBV11-2 to TRBJ2-5; TRBD2 aligns across 10 bases. The CDR3 covers 13 residues. Germline lookup yields CDR1 SGHAT and CDR2 FQNNGV. This CDR3 reads CASSPRLAGASGF. The CDR3 DNA follows: TGTGCCAGCAGCCCTAGACTAGCGGGTGCCTCGGGCTTC.

Regarding this clonotype: The junction shows a germline mismatch at one end, possibly a read error. The CDR3 region is CASSTGTGYSYEQYF. CDR3 DNA sequence: TGTGCCAGCAGCACTGGGACAGGGTACTCCTACGAGCAGTACTTC. The chain joins TRBV10-2 to TRBJ2-7; 9 bases are shared with TRBD1. The CDR3 covers 15 residues. Germline CDR1 and CDR2: WSHSY and SAAADI.

J is TRBJ2-6 and V is TRBV5-1, with 10 positions matching TRBD2. The germline V gene has CDR1 SGHRS and CDR2 YFSETQ. CDR3 length: 18 residues. Trimming removed 0 bases from V and 0 bases from J; junction bases left unmatched: 3. In DNA, the CDR3 is TGCGCCAGCAGCTTGGATTCTAGCGGGAGCTCTGGGGCCAACGTCCTGACTTTC. As protein: CASSLDSSGSSGANVLTF.

The chain couples TRBV12-3 or TRBV12-4 to TRBJ1-1; D possibly corresponds to TRBD1 (5 bases). The CDR3 is made up of 13 amino acids. V was clipped by 1 base and J by 4 bases, with 7 bases between them. The CDR3 here is CASSLETGTEAFF. The CDR3 bases are TGTGCCAGCAGTTTAGAAACAGGCACTGAAGCTTTCTTT.

The chain joins TRBV2 to TRBJ2-7; TRBD1 matches at 8 bases. With 5 bases clipped from V and 6 bases from J, the junction kept 9 bases outside the gene matches. The germline CDR1 and CDR2 sequences are SNHLY and FYNNEI. The CDR3 has 14 amino acids. The CDR3 region has the DNA TGTGCCAGCAGTTACGTTCAGGGGGCTTCCGAGCAGTACTTC. This codes for CASSYVQGASEQYF.

This clonotype was seen ten or more times. The chain is built from TRBV25-1 and TRBJ1-6, with D hard to call. Trimming shortened V by 6 bases and J by 11 bases, and 11 bases separated the two germline ends. Germline loops: CDR1 MGHDK, CDR2 SYGVNS. The CDR3 spans 12 residues. The DNA for the CDR3 is TGTGCCAGCAGCCAGGAGGGAGCACCCCTCCACTTT. It specifies CASSQEGAPLHF.

This clonotype was found a few times. The V gene is TRBV12-3 or TRBV12-4, the J gene TRBJ2-3, with a weak D call TRBD2 (6 bases). This CDR3 comprises 15 residues. V was shortened by 7 bases and J by 4 bases, with 18 bases between the two germline ends. Written as DNA, the CDR3 is TGTGCCAGCAATCGCGGGGACCCCGGGGCAGATACGCAGTATTTT. Protein sequence: CASNRGDPGADTQYF.